Sequencing of this TCR beta chain was carried out in a study of OX40 agonist ivuxolimab in advanced cancers. With regard to the full study: Ivuxolimab was an agonistic, fully human IgG2 monoclonal antibody directed against OX40 (CD134), a costimulatory receptor. The paper covers the monotherapy dose-escalation part of the phase I ivuxolimab trial, which included N = 52 patients. A male proportion of around 81% and a mean age of approximately 55 years, ranging from roughly 23 to 85, were recorded for the dose-escalation cohort. Of the approximately 54 patients in dose escalation, 19 had hepatocellular carcinoma, approximately 15 had melanoma, 9 had renal cell carcinoma and 9 had head and neck cancer. Partial responses occurred in three dose-escalation patients, of whom one had hepatocellular carcinoma and two had cutaneous melanoma. Intravenous ivuxolimab was administered to patients every 2 weeks at six dose levels: 0.01, 0.1, 0.3, 1.5, 3 and 10 mg/kg. Prior anti-PD-1, anti-PD-L1 or anti-CTLA-4 therapy was permitted, and checkpoint inhibitors had been received by around 40% of dose-escalation patients. Peripheral TCRbeta sequencing was intended to test whether TCR sequence diversity was altered and clonal T-cell expansion was caused by ivuxolimab. Results and caveats for the whole study, not just this receptor: Antigen specificity was not determined for the clonally expanded peripheral T cells. Low levels of normalized T-cell clonal expansion were also seen in some patients who did not respond. In the 0.1-3.0 mg/kg groups, partial responders were among the patients with the lowest normalized peripheral clonal expansion, particularly in CD8+ T cells. After ivuxolimab, more expanded clones were found on average in CD8+ T cells than in CD4+ T cells. At doses of 0.1 to 3.0 mg/kg, clonal expansion of both CD4+ and CD8+ blood T cells was observed from baseline to week 6.

V is pruned by 3 bases and J by 7 bases, leaving 7 bases of the junction without a gene match. The CDR3 covers 14 residues, taking in both the cysteine and the phenylalanine. Only CDR3 DNA remains: 42 bases, in frame from the first base. CDR1 and CDR2 are read off the germline V gene (reference sequence) as LNHNV and YYDKDF. The trial excluded patients who had a history of autoimmune disease or who were on systemic immunosuppression. Peripheral blood for TCR sequencing was drawn from every dose cohort at baseline, at cycle 4 day 1 and at cycle 7 day 1. Samples came from an open-label, multicenter, first-in-human phase I dose-escalation trial of ivuxolimab. Adults with locally advanced or metastatic melanoma, renal cell, hepatocellular, or head and neck squamous cell carcinoma were enrolled in the trial. Before TCR sequencing, CD4+ T cells and CD8+ T cells were sorted from peripheral blood as separate populations.

As to this clone: Its antigen remains undetermined. One base away there is no much larger clone; base qualities are not given.

For sequencing of the TCRbeta CDR3 region, genomic DNA was extracted from the sorted cells. The immunoSEQ Assay was used to sequence the TCRbeta CDR3 regions. This is the immuneACCESS table as TCRdb keeps it, with only in-frame sequences that have V and J called. A part of the clones is gone; compared with another copy, unresolved V genes explain less than half, and the rest is unexplained. The sample table records tens of thousands of clones; approximately 90% of these occur just once. The ten largest clones take up 5% to 6% of the sample. This receptor was taken from an adult with an advanced solid tumor such as melanoma, head and neck, liver or kidney cancer. Sample: CD4+ or CD8+ T cells sorted from blood, taken in a trial of the OX40 agonist ivuxolimab. This chain is built from TRBV15 and TRBJ1-1, and 8 junction bases match TRBD1. The nucleotides read TGTGCCACCAGCAGGGACAGGGACAATATTGAAGCTTTCTTT. Translated, this gives CATSRDRDNIEAFF.